This is a list of T cell receptor beta chains from one sample in a study of cytomegalovirus exposure and HLA in healthy donors. Profiling relied on immunoSEQ multiplex PCR, and the TCRdb table lists in-frame clones only, not all of them. This table holds roughly 240,000 clones, just under 80% found once. Sequencing used PBMCs. The receptors shown here come from a boy between 10 and 17 years old in good health and CMV-seronegative. Both conserved end residues are part of each CDR3. The order of the fields is CDR3 DNA, CDR3 protein, D gene, J gene, clone size, V gene. D genes are given only for firm matches. Clone size is given for some rows only: seen once, a few or many times, or a class if the clone is expanded.

TGTGCCACCAGCCCCACGGCGGAGACCCTCTATGGCTACACCTTC	CATSPTAETLYGYTF	NA	TRBJ1-2	NA	TRBV15
TGTGCCAGCAGCCCCTGGACAGTGCCCTATGGCTACACCTTC	CASSPWTVPYGYTF	NA	TRBJ1-2	NA	TRBV5-6
TGTGCCAGCTCACCGGGGGCCCGCTCTGGAAACACCATATATTTT	CASSPGARSGNTIYF	NA	TRBJ1-3	few	TRBV18
TGTGCCAGCAGCAACAGGGGGGAAAGTCAGCCCCAGCATTTT	CASSNRGESQPQHF	TRBD1	TRBJ1-5	NA	TRBV6-1
TGTGCCAGCAGCCAGGGACTAGCGGCTTACAATGAGCAGTTCTTC	CASSQGLAAYNEQFF	TRBD2	TRBJ2-1	NA	TRBV6-6
TGTGCCAGCTCAACCGAAAGAGAGTTATCAGATACGCAGTATTTT	CASSTERELSDTQYF	NA	TRBJ2-3	NA	TRBV18
TGTGCCAGCAGCTCCCAAGGGGGGAACACTGAAGCTTTCTTT	CASSSQGGNTEAFF	NA	TRBJ1-1	NA	TRBV11-3
TGTGCCACCAACATGCTATTGAGGAATCAGCCCCAGCATTTT	CATNMLLRNQPQHF	NA	TRBJ1-5	NA	TRBV15
TGTGCCAGCGCGGGTAGCAATCAGCCCCAGCATTTT	CASAGSNQPQHF	NA	TRBJ1-5	NA	TRBV7-3
TGTGCCAGCAGCTTGGGGGCGGAGGGTTTAGCCTACGAGCAGTACTTC	CASSLGAEGLAYEQYF	NA	TRBJ2-7	few	TRBV5-6
TGTGCCATCAGTGAGAGTGAGGAATATAATGAGCAGTTCTTC	CAISESEEYNEQFF	NA	TRBJ2-1	NA	TRBV10-3
TGTGCCTGGAGTGTAAAGGCCCAGGATGGCTACACCTTC	CAWSVKAQDGYTF	NA	TRBJ1-2	NA	TRBV30
TGTGCCAGCAGCTTAAGGAGAGAAACTGAAGCTTTCTTT	CASSLRRETEAFF	NA	TRBJ1-1	NA	TRBV7-9
TGTGCCAGCAGTCAGTGGACAGGGGGCTACGAGCAGTACTTC	CASSQWTGGYEQYF	TRBD1	TRBJ2-7	few	TRBV6-6
TGTGCCAGCAGCTCCCCCGGGACAGGGAACACTGAAGCTTTCTTT	CASSSPGTGNTEAFF	TRBD1	TRBJ1-1	NA	TRBV7-2
TGTGCCAGCAGTTACTCTCCAGATTTTAACACTGAAGCTTTCTTT	CASSYSPDFNTEAFF	NA	TRBJ1-1	few	TRBV6-5
TGTGCCAGCAGCTTGGGGACAGGGGTGAGTCAGCCCCAGCATTTT	CASSLGTGVSQPQHF	TRBD1	TRBJ1-5	NA	TRBV5-6
TGTGCCTGGAGTGTACTGTCGGGACTAGTCCACAATGAGCAGTTCTTC	CAWSVLSGLVHNEQFF	TRBD2	TRBJ2-1	NA	TRBV30
TGCGCCAGCAGCTTGGCCCAGGTCTCCTACGAGCAGTACTTC	CASSLAQVSYEQYF	NA	TRBJ2-7	NA	TRBV5-1
TGTGCCAGCAGCTTGGGTGGGGCTAGCGGGCACTACGAGCAGTACTTC	CASSLGGASGHYEQYF	TRBD2	TRBJ2-7	few	TRBV5-4
TGTGCCAGCAGTTCCTTCTTGACAGGGGGGGCCTACGAGCAGTACTTC	CASSSFLTGGAYEQYF	TRBD1	TRBJ2-7	NA	TRBV27
TGTGCCTGGAGTGTTAATGGTCAGAACAATCAGCCCCAGCATTTT	CAWSVNGQNNQPQHF	NA	TRBJ1-5	NA	TRBV30
TGTGCCAGCAGTGAGACAACAGGGGGTTCGTTCCATCTCCACTTT	CASSETTGGSFHLHF	TRBD1	TRBJ1-6	few	TRBV6-1
TGTGCCAGTAGTCCGCGACTAGGGGCGCTAACATACGAGCAGTACTTC	CASSPRLGALTYEQYF	NA	TRBJ2-7	NA	TRBV19
TGTGCCAGCAGCCCTCCAGGGCGGGGTGAAAAACTGTTTTTT	CASSPPGRGEKLFF	NA	TRBJ1-4	NA	TRBV14
TGTGCCACCAGATCCGGGACAGGGGGTCGCCAGCCCCAGCATTTT	CATRSGTGGRQPQHF	TRBD1	TRBJ1-5	NA	TRBV19
TGCGCCAGCAGCGCGGGGCGCGGGGGAATCACCGGGGAGCTGTTTTTT	CASSAGRGGITGELFF	TRBD2	TRBJ2-2	NA	TRBV5-1
TGTGCCAGCAGCGAGGACAGCCATAATGAAAAACTGTTTTTT	CASSEDSHNEKLFF	NA	TRBJ1-4	NA	TRBV9
TGTGCCTGGAGTCGAGGGGGACAGCACACAGATACGCAGTATTTT	CAWSRGGQHTDTQYF	TRBD1	TRBJ2-3	once	TRBV30
TGTGCCAGCAGATATAGCGGGGGGGCCGCGACAGATACGCAGTATTTT	CASRYSGGAATDTQYF	TRBD2	TRBJ2-3	NA	TRBV6-6
TGTGCCTGGATAGGGACAGTAAACCCGAACACTGAAGCTTTCTTT	CAWIGTVNPNTEAFF	TRBD1	TRBJ1-1	NA	TRBV30
TGTGCCAGCTCACCCGAAGAGACCCAGTACTTC	CASSPEETQYF	NA	TRBJ2-5	NA	TRBV18
TGTGCCAGCAGCAATGTGCGAAAACTGTTTTTT	CASSNVRKLFF	NA	TRBJ1-4	NA	TRBV5-8
TGTGCCATCAGGGACGGGACAGGGAATTCACCCCTCCACTTT	CAIRDGTGNSPLHF	TRBD1	TRBJ1-6	NA	TRBV10-3
TGCGCCAGCAGCCCCCCCCTTATGGGACAGGGGTATAGGCAGCAGTACTTC	CASSPPLMGQGYRQQYF	TRBD1	TRBJ2-7	NA	TRBV4-1
TGTGCCAGCAGCCTACACACCTTCGGGGGGGTGGGCGGCTACACCTTC	CASSLHTFGGVGGYTF	NA	TRBJ1-2	NA	TRBV7-2
TGTGCCAGTAGTAATCTAGCGGGCGCAGGTTTGGCCTACAATGAGCAGTTCTTC	CASSNLAGAGLAYNEQFF	TRBD2	TRBJ2-1	NA	TRBV19
TGCGCCAGCAGCCAAGCCTCTGCAGGATTAATGAACTATGGCTACACCTTC	CASSQASAGLMNYGYTF	NA	TRBJ1-2	NA	TRBV4-1
TGCGCCAGCAGCCGCAAGGGACTAGCGGGAGGCAAGACCGGGGAGCTGTTTTTT	CASSRKGLAGGKTGELFF	TRBD2	TRBJ2-2	few	TRBV5-1
TGTGCCAGCAGTCAACCGGTTACTTGGGCGTACAATGAGCAGTTCTTC	CASSQPVTWAYNEQFF	NA	TRBJ2-1	NA	TRBV28
TGTGCCAGCAGCTTAATTGGCGGAGACTACGAGCAGTACTTC	CASSLIGGDYEQYF	NA	TRBJ2-7	NA	TRBV7-2
TGTGCCAGTAATACCGGGACTAGCGGGAAAGAGACCCAGTACTTC	CASNTGTSGKETQYF	TRBD2	TRBJ2-5	NA	TRBV19
TGTGCCAGCAGCGGGTCGGGCACTGAAGCTTTCTTT	CASSGSGTEAFF	NA	TRBJ1-1	few	TRBV9
TGTGCCAGCATGGGACAGGCCAATAACTATGGCTACACCTTC	CASMGQANNYGYTF	TRBD1	TRBJ1-2	NA	TRBV2
TGTGCCAGCAGCGTAGGACTAGCTCCCCACGAGCAGTACTTC	CASSVGLAPHEQYF	TRBD2	TRBJ2-7	NA	TRBV9
TGTGCTAGTGCCCCCCGACAGGGGGAGACTGAAGCTTTCTTT	CASAPRQGETEAFF	TRBD1	TRBJ1-1	NA	TRBV12-5
TGTGCCAGCAGGTCTGTATCGACCGGCGGTCATGGCTACACCTTC	CASRSVSTGGHGYTF	NA	TRBJ1-2	NA	TRBV13
TGTGCCAGCAGCTTCTCCCGGGTCCCGGGGGGGGAGTTCTTC	CASSFSRVPGGEFF	TRBD2	TRBJ2-1	NA	TRBV7-2
TGTGCCAGCAGCTTAGTGAGTGGGAGCAACGAGCAGTACTTC	CASSLVSGSNEQYF	NA	TRBJ2-7	NA	TRBV7-2
TGTGCCAGCAGTTACTCCGGGGGGGATGGCTACACCTTC	CASSYSGGDGYTF	NA	TRBJ1-2	NA	TRBV6-5
TGTGCCAGCAGTTTCGGACCGGGGTATGAGGCCAACGTCCTGACTTTC	CASSFGPGYEANVLTF	NA	TRBJ2-6	few	TRBV27
TGTGCCAGCAGCGTAGGCACGGGACTAGCGGTCACAGATACGCAGTATTTT	CASSVGTGLAVTDTQYF	TRBD2	TRBJ2-3	NA	TRBV9
TGCGCCAGCAGCTCAGGGGTCTCTGGAAACACCATATATTTT	CASSSGVSGNTIYF	NA	TRBJ1-3	few	TRBV5-1
TGCGCCAGCAGCCAAGTGGGGACAGGGCGAACTGAAGCTTTCTTT	CASSQVGTGRTEAFF	TRBD1	TRBJ1-1	NA	TRBV4-1
TGTGCCAGCACCCCGGACAGACTCTATGGCTACACCTTC	CASTPDRLYGYTF	NA	TRBJ1-2	NA	TRBV7-2
TGTGCCAGTAGTAGGACAGGGGGCTCCTACGAGCAGTACTTC	CASSRTGGSYEQYF	TRBD1	TRBJ2-7	NA	TRBV19
TGTGCCAGCAGCTTGGGCGTCCGCGGGATCTACGAGCAGTACTTC	CASSLGVRGIYEQYF	NA	TRBJ2-7	NA	TRBV5-4
TGCGCCAGCACCCCGGGACAGGGGGCAGGTGAGCAGTTCTTC	CASTPGQGAGEQFF	TRBD1	TRBJ2-1	NA	TRBV5-1
TGTGCCAGCAGTTGGAGCTTGATCCCCTACAATGAGCAGTTCTTC	CASSWSLIPYNEQFF	NA	TRBJ2-1	NA	TRBV13